This T cell receptor (beta chain) originates from a study of shared clonotypes between healthy human individuals. V lost 2 bases to trimming and J lost 6 bases; unmatched junction nucleotides: 13. The CDR3 totals 17 residues. CDR1 and CDR2 from the germline V gene are KGHSH and LQKENI. Study-level results: As a rule, naive subsets had a larger estimated richness than memory subsets.

For every subset, genomic DNA was evenly distributed across several immunoSEQ plates. Generated by immunoSEQ multiplex PCR, the TCRdb table keeps only in-frame clones and is missing some. This table holds over a million clones, roughly 97% found once. As concerns this clone: Its antigen is unidentified.

The chain joins TRBV18 to TRBJ1-5; 7 bases match TRBD1. The sample taken for sequencing was naive CD4+ T cells sorted from blood. The subset was: CD45RA+ positively selected. The source is a man younger than 45 in good health. The CDR3 nucleotides read TGTGCCAGCTCACCAATTGAGGGAAACAGGGGCAGTCAGCCCCAGCATTTT. Protein product: CASSPIEGNRGSQPQHF. The complete variable domain, with remaining parts taken from reference TRBV18 and TRBJ1-5, reads NAGVMQNPRHLVRRRGQEARLRCSPMKGHSHVYWYRQLPEEGLKFMVYLQKENIIDESGMPKERFSAEFPKEGPSILRIQQVVRGDSAAYFCASSPIEGNRGSQPQHFGDGTRLSIL.